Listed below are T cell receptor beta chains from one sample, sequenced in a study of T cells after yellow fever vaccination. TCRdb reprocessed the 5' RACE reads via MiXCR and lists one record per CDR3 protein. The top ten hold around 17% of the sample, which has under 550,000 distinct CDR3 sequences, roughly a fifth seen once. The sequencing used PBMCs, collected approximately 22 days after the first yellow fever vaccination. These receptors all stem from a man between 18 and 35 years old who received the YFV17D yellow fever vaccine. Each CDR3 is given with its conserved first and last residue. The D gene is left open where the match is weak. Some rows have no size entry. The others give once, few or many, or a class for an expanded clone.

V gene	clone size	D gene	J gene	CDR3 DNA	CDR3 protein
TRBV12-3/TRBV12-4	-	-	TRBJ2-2	TGTGCCAGCAGTCACGGGGGTGCGGAGCTGTTTTTT	CASSHGGAELFF
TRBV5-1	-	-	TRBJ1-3	TGCGCCAGCAGCTTGGACCCCAGTCCCAGAAACACCATATATTTT	CASSLDPSPRNTIYF
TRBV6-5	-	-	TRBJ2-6	TGTGCCAGCAGTTACGGGGGACCAAGTTCTGGGGCCAACGTCCTGACTTTC	CASSYGGPSSGANVLTF
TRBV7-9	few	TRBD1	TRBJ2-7	TGTGCCAGCAGCTTAATGGGGACAGAGTACGAGCAGTACTTC	CASSLMGTEYEQYF
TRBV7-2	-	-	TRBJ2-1	TGTGCCAGCAGCTGGCCCGGAGGTGAGCAGTTCTTC	CASSWPGGEQFF
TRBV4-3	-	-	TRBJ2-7	TGCGCCAGCAGCCCCCGGACAGTCGGGGGCGAGCAGTACTTC	CASSPRTVGGEQYF
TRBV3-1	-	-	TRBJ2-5	TGTGCCAGCAGCCAAACGTGGAACCAGTACTTC	CASSQTWNQYF
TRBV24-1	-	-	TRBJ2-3	TGTGCCACCACCGGACCCCACTCAGATACGCAGTATTTT	CATTGPHSDTQYF
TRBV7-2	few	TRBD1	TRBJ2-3	TGTGCCAGCAGCCCCGACAGGGTCCGGACAGATACGCAGTATTTT	CASSPDRVRTDTQYF
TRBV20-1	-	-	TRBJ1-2	TGCAGTGCTAGAGGAACCGGGGGGTCCAACTATGGCTACACCTTC	CSARGTGGSNYGYTF
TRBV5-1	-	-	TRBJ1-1	TGCGCCAGCACCGCCGGGACACCGAACACTGAAGCTTTCTTT	CASTAGTPNTEAFF
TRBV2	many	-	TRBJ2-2	TGTGCCAGCAGCGTCACCGGGGAGCTGTTTTTT	CASSVTGELFF
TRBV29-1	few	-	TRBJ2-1	TGCAGCGTTGCCAGAATCTACAATGAGCAGTTCTTC	CSVARIYNEQFF
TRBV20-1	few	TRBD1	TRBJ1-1	TGCAGTGCTAGATGGGACAGGGCCCCTGAAGCTTTCTTT	CSARWDRAPEAFF
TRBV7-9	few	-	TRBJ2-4	TGTGCCAGCAGCTCAAATTTAGCCAAAAACATTCAGTACTTC	CASSSNLAKNIQYF
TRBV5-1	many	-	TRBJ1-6	TGCGCCAGCCGAACAGGGTCGAATTCACCCCTCCACTTT	CASRTGSNSPLHF
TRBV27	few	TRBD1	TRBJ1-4	TGTGCCAGCAGTTGGACAGGGACTAATGAAAAACTGTTTTTT	CASSWTGTNEKLFF
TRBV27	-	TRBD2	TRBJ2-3	TGTGCCAGCAGTATCACTAGCGATGGAGATACGCAGTATTTT	CASSITSDGDTQYF
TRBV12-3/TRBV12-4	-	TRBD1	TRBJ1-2	TGTGCCAGCAGTTTAGCGAACTCTGGGACAGGCCATGGCTACACCTTC	CASSLANSGTGHGYTF
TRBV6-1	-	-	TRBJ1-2	TGTGCCAGCAGAGCCGATGCAGGCTATGGCTACACCTTC	CASRADAGYGYTF
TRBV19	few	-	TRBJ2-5	TGTGCCAGTAGTATGCTCCGCCGGTCGGAGACCCAGTACTTC	CASSMLRRSETQYF
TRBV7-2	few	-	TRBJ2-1	TGTGCCAGCAGCTCCTCGGCACAGGGAGCCAATGAGCAGTTCTTC	CASSSSAQGANEQFF
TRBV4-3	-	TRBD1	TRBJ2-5	TGCGCCAGCAGCACACAGGGGGGAGAGACCCAGTACTTC	CASSTQGGETQYF
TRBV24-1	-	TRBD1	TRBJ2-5	TGTGCCACCAGTGATGACAGGGGGGAGACCCAGTACTTC	CATSDDRGETQYF
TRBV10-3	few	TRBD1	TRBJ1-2	TGTGCCATTAGACAGGGAAATATGAACTATGGCTACACCTTC	CAIRQGNMNYGYTF
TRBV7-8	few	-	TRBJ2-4	TGTGCCAGCAGCTTAGGGTCTTTGCGCCGTAGTAACATTCAGTACTTC	CASSLGSLRRSNIQYF
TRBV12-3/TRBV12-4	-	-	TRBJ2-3	TGTGCCAGCAGTCAAGATACGCAGTATTTT	CASSQDTQYF
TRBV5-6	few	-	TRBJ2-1	TGTGCCAGCAGCACAACAGGGGCGGGGGAGCAGTTCTTC	CASSTTGAGEQFF
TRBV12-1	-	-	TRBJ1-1	TGCGCCAGCAGTGAGTCGCAGGGTTTGAACACTGAAGCTTTCTTT	CASSESQGLNTEAFF
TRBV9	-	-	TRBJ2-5	TGTGCCAGCGGTGGGGGGCCGGGAGAAGAGACCCAGTACTTC	CASGGGPGEETQYF
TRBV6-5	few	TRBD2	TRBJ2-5	TGTGCCAGCAGTTACTTGGGCTGGACTAGCGGGGGGAACCAAGAGACCCAGTACTTC	CASSYLGWTSGGNQETQYF
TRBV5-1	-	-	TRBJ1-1	TGCGCCAGCAGCTTGGTACAGGGTTACACTGAAGCTTTCTTT	CASSLVQGYTEAFF
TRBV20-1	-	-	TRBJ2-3	TGCAGTGCTAGAGTGAGGGGTTGGACAGATACGCAGTATTTT	CSARVRGWTDTQYF
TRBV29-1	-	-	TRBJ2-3	TGCAGCGTTGAAAGGGGACACGGAGATACGCAGTATTTT	CSVERGHGDTQYF
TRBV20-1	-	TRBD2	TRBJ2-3	TGCAGTGCAGCCGGGACTAGCGGGCTCCGGCTTGCGCAGTATTTT	CSAAGTSGLRLAQYF
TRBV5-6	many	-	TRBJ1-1	TGTGCCAGCAGTTCCCTGGGGGTACGAACTGAAGCTTTCTTT	CASSSLGVRTEAFF
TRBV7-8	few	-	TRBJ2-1	TGTGCCAGCAGCGATTCGACGCGGATAACCTACAATGAGCAGTTCTTC	CASSDSTRITYNEQFF
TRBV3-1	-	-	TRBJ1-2	TGTGCCAGCAGCCAAGGCTCCTTGACCTATGGCTACACCTTC	CASSQGSLTYGYTF
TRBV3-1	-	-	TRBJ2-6	TGTGCCAGCCAGAATTCTGGGGCCAACGTCCTGACTTTC	CASQNSGANVLTF
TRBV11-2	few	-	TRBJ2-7	TGTGCCAGCAGCTCCTTAGAGGGGGGGGTCCCTCCGTACTACGAGCAGTACTTC	CASSSLEGGVPPYYEQYF
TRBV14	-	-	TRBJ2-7	TGTGCCAGCAGCCATGAGAGTGTTATCTCCTACGAGCAGTACTTC	CASSHESVISYEQYF
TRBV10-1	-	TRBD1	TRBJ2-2	TGCGCCAGTGCGACAGGGGGGTCGACCGGGGAGCTGTTTTTT	CASATGGSTGELFF
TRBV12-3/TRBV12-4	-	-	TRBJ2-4	TGTGCCAGCAGTTTCGTGGGGCTAGCCAAAAACATTCAGTACTTC	CASSFVGLAKNIQYF
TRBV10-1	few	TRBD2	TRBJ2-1	TGCGCCAGCGCAGCGGGGGTCTCCTACAATGAGCAGTTCTTC	CASAAGVSYNEQFF
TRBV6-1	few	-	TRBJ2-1	TGTGCCAGCAGTGACATAAGGGGGATCTACAATGAGCAGTTCTTC	CASSDIRGIYNEQFF